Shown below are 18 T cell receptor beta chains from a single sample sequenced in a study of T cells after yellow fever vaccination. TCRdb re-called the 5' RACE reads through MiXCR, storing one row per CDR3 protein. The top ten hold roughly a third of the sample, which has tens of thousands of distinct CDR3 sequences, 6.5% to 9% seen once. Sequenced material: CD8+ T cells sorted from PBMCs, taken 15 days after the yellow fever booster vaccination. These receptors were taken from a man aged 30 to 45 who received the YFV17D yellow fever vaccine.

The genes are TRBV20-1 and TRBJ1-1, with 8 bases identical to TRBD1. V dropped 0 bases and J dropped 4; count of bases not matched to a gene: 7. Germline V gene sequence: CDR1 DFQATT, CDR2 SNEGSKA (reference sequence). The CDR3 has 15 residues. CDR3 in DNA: TGCAGTGCTAGAGAGGCAGGGGGCGTTAGCACTGAAGCTTTCTTT. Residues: CSAREAGGVSTEAFF.

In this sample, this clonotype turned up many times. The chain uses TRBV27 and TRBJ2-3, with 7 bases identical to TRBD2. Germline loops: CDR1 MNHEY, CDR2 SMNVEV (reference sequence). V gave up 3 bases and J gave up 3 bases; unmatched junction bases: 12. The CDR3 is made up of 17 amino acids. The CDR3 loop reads CASSFSGGLGRTDTQYF. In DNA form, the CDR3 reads TGTGCCAGCAGTTTTTCCGGCGGACTAGGTAGGACAGATACGCAGTATTTT.

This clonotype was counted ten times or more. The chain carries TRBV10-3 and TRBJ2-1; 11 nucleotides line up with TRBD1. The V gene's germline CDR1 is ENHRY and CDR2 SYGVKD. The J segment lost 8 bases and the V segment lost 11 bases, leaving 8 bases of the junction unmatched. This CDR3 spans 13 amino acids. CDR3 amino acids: CASSGQGVDEQFF. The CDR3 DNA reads TGTGCCTCCTCGGGACAGGGGGTAGATGAGCAGTTCTTC.

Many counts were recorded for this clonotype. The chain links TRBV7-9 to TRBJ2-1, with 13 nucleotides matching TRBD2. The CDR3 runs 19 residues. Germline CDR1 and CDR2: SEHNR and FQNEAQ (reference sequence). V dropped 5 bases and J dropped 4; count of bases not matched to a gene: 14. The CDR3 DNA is TGTGCCAGCAGCGGACCGGGACTAGCGGGGCCAAGAGGGTACAATGAGCAGTTCTTC. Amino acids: CASSGPGLAGPRGYNEQFF.

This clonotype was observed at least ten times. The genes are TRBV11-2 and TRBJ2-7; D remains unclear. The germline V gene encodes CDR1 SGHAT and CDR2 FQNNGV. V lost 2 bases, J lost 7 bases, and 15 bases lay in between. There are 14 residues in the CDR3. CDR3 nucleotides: TGTGCCAGCAGCTTACCCAGGTACCCTGGGGAGCAGTACTTC. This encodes CASSLPRYPGEQYF.

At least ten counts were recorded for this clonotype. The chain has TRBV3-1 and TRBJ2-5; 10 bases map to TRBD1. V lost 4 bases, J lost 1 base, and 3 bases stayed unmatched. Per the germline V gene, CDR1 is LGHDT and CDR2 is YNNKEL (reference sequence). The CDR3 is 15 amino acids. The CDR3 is CASSPRDRGQETQYF. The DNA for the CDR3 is TGTGCCAGCAGCCCACGGGACAGGGGCCAAGAGACCCAGTACTTC.

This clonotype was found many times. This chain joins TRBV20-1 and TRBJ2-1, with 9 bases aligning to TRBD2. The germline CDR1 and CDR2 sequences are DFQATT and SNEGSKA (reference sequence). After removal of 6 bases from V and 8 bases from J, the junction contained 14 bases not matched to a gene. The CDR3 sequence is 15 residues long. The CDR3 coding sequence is TGCAGTGCCCCCCCCCCGGCGGGAGGGCCTTATGAGCAGTTCTTC. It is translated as CSAPPPAGGPYEQFF.

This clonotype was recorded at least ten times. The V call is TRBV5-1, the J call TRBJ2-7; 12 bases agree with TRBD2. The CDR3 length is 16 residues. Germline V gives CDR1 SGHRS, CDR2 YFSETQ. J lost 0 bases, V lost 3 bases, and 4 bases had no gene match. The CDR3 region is CASSSGLAGTSYEQYF. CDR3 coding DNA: TGCGCCAGCAGCTCCGGACTAGCGGGAACCTCCTACGAGCAGTACTTC.

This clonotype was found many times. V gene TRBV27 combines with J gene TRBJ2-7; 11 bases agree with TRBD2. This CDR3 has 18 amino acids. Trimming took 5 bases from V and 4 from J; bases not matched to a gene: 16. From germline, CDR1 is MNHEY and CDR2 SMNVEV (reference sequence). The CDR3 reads CASSTSTDTSGSLYEQYF. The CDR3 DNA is TGTGCCAGCAGTACCTCGACGGATACTAGCGGGAGTTTGTACGAGCAGTACTTC.

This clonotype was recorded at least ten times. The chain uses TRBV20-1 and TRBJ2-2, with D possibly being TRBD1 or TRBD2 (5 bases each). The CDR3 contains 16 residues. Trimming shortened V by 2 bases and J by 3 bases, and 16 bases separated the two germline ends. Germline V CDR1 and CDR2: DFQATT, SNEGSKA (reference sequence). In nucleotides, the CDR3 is TGCAGTGCTAGATCCACGAGGGGTTTGTACACCGGGGAGCTGTTTTTT. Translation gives CSARSTRGLYTGELFF.

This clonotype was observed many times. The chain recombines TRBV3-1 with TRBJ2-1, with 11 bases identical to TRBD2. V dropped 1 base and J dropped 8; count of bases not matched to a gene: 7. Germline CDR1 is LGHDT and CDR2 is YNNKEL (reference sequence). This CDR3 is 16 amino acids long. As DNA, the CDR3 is TGTGCCAGCAGCCAAGTAGCACTAGCGGGAGCATATGAGCAGTTCTTC. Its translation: CASSQVALAGAYEQFF.

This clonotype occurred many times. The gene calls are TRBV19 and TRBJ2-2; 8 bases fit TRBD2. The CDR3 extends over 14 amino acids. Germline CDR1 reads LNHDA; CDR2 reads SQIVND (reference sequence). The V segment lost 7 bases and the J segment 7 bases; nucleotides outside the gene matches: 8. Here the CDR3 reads CASNGAGASGELFF. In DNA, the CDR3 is TGTGCCAGTAATGGAGCGGGAGCGAGCGGGGAGCTGTTTTTT.

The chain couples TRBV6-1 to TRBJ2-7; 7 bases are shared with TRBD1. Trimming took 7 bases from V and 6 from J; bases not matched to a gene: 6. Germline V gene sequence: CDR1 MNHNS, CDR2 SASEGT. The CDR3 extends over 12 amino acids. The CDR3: CASMTGWGEQYF. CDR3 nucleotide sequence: TGTGCCAGCATGACAGGGTGGGGCGAGCAGTACTTC.

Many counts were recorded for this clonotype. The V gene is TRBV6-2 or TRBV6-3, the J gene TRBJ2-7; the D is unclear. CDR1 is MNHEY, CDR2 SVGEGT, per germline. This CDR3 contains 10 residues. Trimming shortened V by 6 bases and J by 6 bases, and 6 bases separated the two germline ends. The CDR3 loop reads CASRGFEQYF. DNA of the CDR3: TGTGCCAGCAGGGGTTTCGAGCAGTACTTC.

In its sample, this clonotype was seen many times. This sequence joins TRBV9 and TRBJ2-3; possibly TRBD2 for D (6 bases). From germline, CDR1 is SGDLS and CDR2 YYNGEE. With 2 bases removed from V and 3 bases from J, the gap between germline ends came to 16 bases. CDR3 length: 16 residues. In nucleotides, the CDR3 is TGTGCCAGCAGCGTCTACGCCAGCGCGGGGACAGATACGCAGTATTTT. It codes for CASSVYASAGTDTQYF.

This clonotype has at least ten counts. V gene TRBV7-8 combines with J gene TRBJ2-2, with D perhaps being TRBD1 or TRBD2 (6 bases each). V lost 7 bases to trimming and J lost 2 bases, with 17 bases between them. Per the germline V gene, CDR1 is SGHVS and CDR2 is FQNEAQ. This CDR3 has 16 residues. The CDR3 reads CASKQEGGANTGELFF. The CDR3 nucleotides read TGTGCCAGCAAACAAGAGGGGGGCGCTAACACCGGGGAGCTGTTTTTT.

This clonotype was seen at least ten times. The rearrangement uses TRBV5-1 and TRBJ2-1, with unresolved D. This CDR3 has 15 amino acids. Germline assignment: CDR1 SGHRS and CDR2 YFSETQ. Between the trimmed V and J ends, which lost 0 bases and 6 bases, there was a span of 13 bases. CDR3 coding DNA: TGCGCCAGCAGCTTGGTAACAGAAATCAGCAATGAGCAGTTCTTC. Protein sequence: CASSLVTEISNEQFF.

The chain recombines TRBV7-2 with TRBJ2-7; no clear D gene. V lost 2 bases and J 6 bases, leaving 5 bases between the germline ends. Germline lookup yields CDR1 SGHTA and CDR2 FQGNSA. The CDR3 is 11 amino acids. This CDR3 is CASSLLAEQYF. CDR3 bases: TGTGCCAGCAGCTTACTCGCCGAGCAGTACTTC. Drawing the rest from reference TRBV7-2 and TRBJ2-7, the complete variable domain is GAGVSQSPSNKVTEKGKDVELRCDPISGHTALYWYRQSLGQGLEFLIYFQGNSAPDKSGLPSDRFSAERTGGSVSTLTIQRTQQEDSAVYLCASSLLAEQYFGPGTRLTVT.